A single sample gave rise to the 26 T cell receptor beta chains below, sequenced in a study of blood T cell repertoires in COVID-19. The protocol was immunoSEQ multiplex PCR, while the TCRdb copy is restricted to in-frame clones and leaves out a portion. The sample records some 150,000 clones, approximately 85% being singletons. Input material: peripheral blood. These receptors were obtained from a man between 40 and 49 years old with acute or convalescent COVID-19.

J is TRBJ1-2 and V is TRBV7-3, with 9 bases that match TRBD1. Per germline, CDR1 SGHTA and CDR2 FQGTGA. The CDR3 has 19 residues. The ends lost 3 bases at V and 7 bases at J; junction bases unmatched: 21. In DNA, the CDR3 is TGTGCCAGCAGCTTCCTCGGTCCCGGGACAGGGAAGGTTGGTGGTGGCTACACCTTC. As protein: CASSFLGPGTGKVGGGYTF.

The chain is built from TRBV10-3 and TRBJ2-1; D is possibly TRBD1 (6 bases). Between the trimmed V and J ends, which lost 6 bases and 5 bases, there was a span of 8 bases. This CDR3 spans 12 amino acids. CDR1 ENHRY and CDR2 SYGVKD come from the germline V gene. The CDR3 sequence: CAIRGGDNEQFF. The CDR3 DNA reads as TGTGCCATCAGAGGGGGAGACAATGAGCAGTTCTTC.

V usage is TRBV27 and J usage is TRBJ2-7; TRBD1 matches 7 bases. CDR3 length: 15 amino acids. The V gene end was trimmed by 6 bases and the J gene end by 1 base; junction bases not matched to a gene: 9. Germline assignment: CDR1 MNHEY and CDR2 SMNVEV (reference sequence). The CDR3 DNA reads TGTGCCAGCAGAACGGGGACAGTCACGTCCTACGAGCAGTACTTC. It encodes CASRTGTVTSYEQYF.

This clone has a single count. This rearrangement joins TRBV5-8 to TRBJ1-3, with TRBD1 identical over 7 bases. Per germline, CDR1 SGHTS and CDR2 YDEGEE. After removal of 4 bases from V and 2 bases from J, the junction contained 6 bases not matched to a gene. The CDR3 totals 15 residues. CDR3 sequence: CASSTGTAAGNTIYF. CDR3 nucleotide sequence: TGTGCCAGCAGCACGGGGACAGCCGCTGGAAACACCATATATTTT. Supplemented by reference TRBV5-8 and TRBJ1-3, the full variable domain reads EAGVTQSPTHLIKTRGQQATLRCSPISGHTSVYWYQQALGLGLQFLLWYDEGEERNRGNFPPRFSGRQFPNYSSELNVNALELEDSALYLCASSTGTAAGNTIYFGEGSWLTVV.

In its sample, this clone was seen once. This chain links TRBV5-1 with TRBJ2-2; 8 nucleotides line up with TRBD2. CDR1 is SGHRS and CDR2 is YFSETQ in the germline V gene. V lost 4 bases to trimming and J lost 11 bases; unmatched junction nucleotides: 7. CDR3 length: 13 amino acids. The CDR3 reads CASSQWGLGELFF. The CDR3 DNA sequence: TGCGCCAGCAGCCAATGGGGACTAGGCGAGCTGTTTTTT.

The V gene is TRBV19, the J gene TRBJ1-1; 8 positions match TRBD1. From germline, CDR1 is LNHDA and CDR2 SQIVND (reference sequence). The CDR3 is 14 residues long. J was trimmed by 5 bases and V by 5 bases; bases with no gene match: 7. CDR3 region: CASSENRGTTEAFF. The CDR3 DNA reads as TGTGCCAGTAGTGAAAACAGGGGGACGACTGAAGCTTTCTTT.

The chain carries TRBV29-1 and TRBJ1-2; unclear D gene. The V and J ends lost 3 bases and 3 bases respectively, with 8 bases between them. CDR1 is SQVTM, CDR2 ANQGSEA, per germline. This CDR3 has 12 amino acids. The CDR3 loop is CSVEALDYGYTF. The DNA for the CDR3 is TGCAGCGTTGAGGCCCTCGACTATGGCTACACCTTC.

The chain joins TRBV7-3 to TRBJ2-1; possible D gene TRBD2, 8 bases. Germline loops: CDR1 SGHTA, CDR2 FQGTGA. V lost 5 bases, J lost 15 bases, and 23 bases lay in between. The CDR3 sequence is 14 residues long. The CDR3 sequence: CASSQQSGTRGLFF. The CDR3 DNA is TGTGCCAGCAGCCAACAATCCGGGACTAGGGGGCTGTTCTTC.

The rearrangement uses TRBV9 and TRBJ2-5; D may be TRBD2 (6 bases). The CDR3 covers 16 residues. Germline-derived CDR1 and CDR2 are SGDLS and YYNGEE. Between the trimmed V and J ends, which lost 4 bases and 0 bases, there was a span of 16 bases. The CDR3: CASSSRRGLYQETQYF. The CDR3 nucleotides are TGTGCCAGCAGCTCAAGGAGGGGACTTTACCAAGAGACCCAGTACTTC.

This chain connects TRBV2 to TRBJ1-6, with a tentative D call TRBD1 (5 bases). Trimming pared 7 bases from V and 8 bases from J, leaving 15 bases between. The CDR3 totals 14 residues. Germline-derived CDR1 and CDR2 are SNHLY and FYNNEI. The CDR3 region is CASKGGGAHSPLHF. The CDR3 nucleotides are TGTGCCAGCAAGGGCGGCGGGGCCCATTCACCCCTCCACTTT.

The V call is TRBV12-3 or TRBV12-4, the J call TRBJ1-5; D not resolved. V lost 8 bases, J lost 1 base, and 9 bases lay in between. CDR3 length: 13 residues. The CDR3 loop is CASGGTSNQPQHF. CDR3 nucleotides: TGTGCCAGCGGAGGTACGAGCAATCAGCCCCAGCATTTT.

This rearrangement joins TRBV27 to TRBJ1-6, with 7 positions matching TRBD1. This CDR3 region has 18 residues. The germline V gene has CDR1 MNHEY and CDR2 SMNVEV (reference sequence). Unmatched junction bases numbered 16, after V lost 3 bases and J lost 8 bases. The CDR3 coding sequence is TGTGCCAGCAGTTTTCCCCCTAGACAGGGTGTAGTTGATTCACCCCTCCACTTT. It specifies CASSFPPRQGVVDSPLHF.

The sample holds a few counts of this clone. This chain connects TRBV28 to TRBJ1-4; possibly TRBD1 for D (6 bases). Trimming cost V 3 bases and J 8 bases, with 16 bases left between them. The CDR3 totals 15 residues. Germline loops: CDR1 MDHEN, CDR2 SYDVKM. CDR3 sequence (DNA): TGTGCCAGCAGTTTCTCCCAGGGGCGCCGGGAAAAACTGTTTTTT. Translation gives CASSFSQGRREKLFF.

V is TRBV6-5 and J is TRBJ1-1; 7 positions match TRBD1. Unmatched junction bases numbered 1, after V lost 6 bases and J lost 0 bases. CDR1 and CDR2 from the germline V gene are MNHEY and SVGAGI. The CDR3 contains 13 residues. The CDR3 loop reads CASSGTVNTEAFF. In nucleotides, the CDR3 is TGTGCCAGCAGCGGGACAGTGAACACTGAAGCTTTCTTT.

The V gene is TRBV10-3, the J gene TRBJ1-5; D possibly corresponds to TRBD1 (5 bases). V was shortened by 0 bases and J by 5 bases, with 11 bases between the two germline ends. Per germline, CDR1 ENHRY and CDR2 SYGVKD. The CDR3 loop spans 15 amino acids. In DNA, the CDR3 is TGTGCCATCAGTGAGTCGCGACAGCTCGATCAGCCCCAGCATTTT. It codes for CAISESRQLDQPQHF.

This rearrangement joins TRBV28 to TRBJ1-1; 10 bases line up with TRBD1. The CDR3 length is 13 residues. Germline CDR1 and CDR2: MDHEN and SYDVKM. J lost 11 bases, V lost 5 bases, and 8 bases had no gene match. The CDR3 reads CASSQRQGARAFF. The CDR3 DNA reads as TGTGCCAGCAGTCAACGACAGGGGGCACGGGCTTTCTTT.

This chain joins TRBV19 and TRBJ2-7; maybe TRBD2 (5 bases). The CDR3 sequence is 12 residues long. Per the germline V gene, CDR1 is LNHDA and CDR2 is SQIVND (reference sequence). Trimming took off 5 bases at V and 11 bases at J, with 16 bases between the two ends. The CDR3 region is CASSPNEGEEYF. The CDR3 bases are TGTGCCAGTAGTCCTAACGAGGGTGAGGAGTACTTC.

V usage is TRBV4-2 and J usage is TRBJ1-6; perhaps TRBD1 as D (5 bases). V was clipped by 0 bases and J by 7 bases, with 10 bases between them. Germline values: CDR1 LGHNA, CDR2 YNFKEQ. There are 15 residues in the CDR3. The CDR3 spells CASSQEPDRNSPLHF. Written as DNA, the CDR3 is TGTGCCAGCAGCCAAGAGCCTGACAGAAATTCACCCCTCCACTTT.

The CDR3 loop is CSVSRGGTEAFF. The CDR3, as DNA: TGCAGCGTCAGTAGGGGGGGCACTGAAGCTTTCTTT. V gene TRBV29-1 combines with J gene TRBJ1-1; tentatively, D is TRBD1 (6 bases). Germline values: CDR1 SQVTM, CDR2 ANQGSEA. This CDR3 comprises 12 residues. Trimming pared 6 bases from V and 4 bases from J, leaving 12 bases between.

The chain carries TRBV20-1 and TRBJ2-3, with D unresolved. V was shortened by 3 bases and J by 1 base, with 8 bases between the two germline ends. From germline, CDR1 is DFQATT and CDR2 SNEGSKA (reference sequence). The CDR3 spans 13 residues. CDR3 loop: CSASPSGTDTQYF. The CDR3 DNA follows: TGCAGTGCTAGTCCGAGCGGCACAGATACGCAGTATTTT.

This clone was detected only once. The chain uses TRBV5-1 and TRBJ2-3; 8 bases line up with TRBD2. Per germline, CDR1 SGHRS and CDR2 YFSETQ. This CDR3 spans 13 amino acids. V was clipped by 7 bases and J by 5 bases; unmatched bases: 6. The CDR3 DNA reads as TGCGCCAGCCGTAGCGGGGTAAAAGATACGCAGTATTTT. This sequence encodes CASRSGVKDTQYF.

The rearrangement uses TRBV6-1 and TRBJ2-7; 7 nucleotides match TRBD1. Trimming removed 3 bases from V and 3 bases from J; junction bases left unmatched: 5. CDR3 length: 14 amino acids. Germline CDR1 MNHNS, CDR2 SASEGT. In DNA, the CDR3 is TGTGCCAGCAGTGACCGGGACAGACTCTACGAGCAGTACTTC. Protein sequence: CASSDRDRLYEQYF.

The chain has TRBV30 and TRBJ1-4; the D gene is possibly TRBD1 (5 bases). V gave up 0 bases and J gave up 7 bases, with 12 bases separating them. This CDR3 is built from 14 residues. CDR1 and CDR2 (germline): GTSNPN, SVGIG (reference sequence). CDR3 coding DNA: TGTGCCTGGAGTGTAACCCAGGGAAGTGAAAAACTGTTTTTT. It encodes CAWSVTQGSEKLFF. Complete variable domain (other parts from reference TRBV30 and TRBJ1-4): SQTIHQWPATLVQPVGSPLSLECTVEGTSNPNLYWYRQAAGRGLQLLFYSVGIGQISSEVPQNLSASRPQDRQFILSSKKLLLSDSGFYLCAWSVTQGSEKLFFGSGTQLSVL.

The CDR3 region is CASKGLAGFTDTQYF. The DNA of the CDR3 is TGTGCCAGTAAGGGACTAGCGGGCTTCACAGATACGCAGTATTTT. This chain connects TRBV19 to TRBJ2-3, with 12 bases aligning to TRBD2. Germline CDR1 LNHDA, CDR2 SQIVND (reference sequence). The junction had 4 bases not matched to a gene; V was cut back by 7 bases and J by 2 bases. The CDR3 runs 15 residues.

The CDR3 sequence: CASSLEGLAANEQFF. The CDR3 coding sequence is TGTGCCAGCAGCTTAGAGGGACTAGCGGCTAATGAGCAGTTCTTC. V usage is TRBV7-9 and J usage is TRBJ2-1; 11 bases line up with TRBD2. Germline V lookup: CDR1 SEHNR, CDR2 FQNEAQ (reference sequence). V dropped 1 base and J dropped 7; count of bases not matched to a gene: 3. The CDR3 extends over 15 amino acids.

The rearrangement links TRBV6-1 to TRBJ2-7; a weak D match, TRBD1 (5 bases). The CDR3 consists of 14 residues. Germline values: CDR1 MNHNS, CDR2 SASEGT. V shed 2 bases and J shed 4 bases, with 12 bases lying between them. Here the CDR3 reads CASSEWQGRYEQYF. The CDR3, as DNA: TGTGCCAGCAGTGAATGGCAGGGTAGGTACGAGCAGTACTTC.